This is a list of T cell receptor beta chains from one sample in a study of spatial heterogeneity in lung cancer. One entry per CDR3 protein, called by TCRdb with MiXCR from the 5' RACE reads. The sample consists of about 75,000 distinct CDR3 sequences, 13% of them appearing once. The sequencing here drew on PBMCs, taken at surgery. These receptors all come from a male donor with early-stage non-small cell lung cancer. Both conserved end residues are part of each CDR3. A D gene is named only where the DNA matches it firmly. Clone sizes are given selectively: once, few, many, or a class where the clone is expanded.

j_gene | v_gene | abundance | d_gene | CDR3nt | CDR3aa
TRBJ2-1 | TRBV13 | few | NA | TGTGCCAGCAGCTTAACTCTAGCCGGTGAGCAGTTCTTC | CASSLTLAGEQFF
TRBJ2-7 | TRBV12-3/TRBV12-4 | NA | NA | TGTGCCAGCAGTTTAGGGGGGACCGGGAGCGAGCAGTACTTC | CASSLGGTGSEQYF
TRBJ2-3 | TRBV20-1 | many | TRBD2 | TGCAGTGCTAGAGAGCGCCCGGGAAGCGGGAGGACGCAGTATTTT | CSARERPGSGRTQYF
TRBJ2-2 | TRBV19 | NA | NA | TGTGCCAGTAGTAGGACCGGGACAACGAACACCGGGGAGCTGTTTTTT | CASSRTGTTNTGELFF
TRBJ2-3 | TRBV5-1 | many | NA | TGCGCCAGCAGGGAGGCGGTCACAGATACGCAGTATTTT | CASREAVTDTQYF
TRBJ2-5 | TRBV28 | many | TRBD2 | TGTGCCAGCAGAACCCCCGCCCTAGCGGGAGGAGAGACCCAGTACTTC | CASRTPALAGGETQYF
TRBJ2-2 | TRBV28 | many | NA | TGTGCCAGCTACAGAGCGAACACCGGGGAGCTGTTTTTT | CASYRANTGELFF
TRBJ1-1 | TRBV4-2 | NA | NA | TGTGCCAGCAGCCAAGGGGGTTCTAAGGACACTGAAGCTTTCTTT | CASSQGGSKDTEAFF
TRBJ1-2 | TRBV19 | NA | NA | TGTGCCAGTAGAACTGGTGCAGCCTATGGCTACACCTTC | CASRTGAAYGYTF
TRBJ2-7 | TRBV4-3 | many | NA | TGCGCCAGCAGCGAAATAACAGGGTCCTACGAGCAGTACTTC | CASSEITGSYEQYF
TRBJ2-5 | TRBV9 | NA | TRBD2 | TGTGCCAGCAGCTCCTCGGGGGGGAGGGCCCCAGAGACCCAGTACTTC | CASSSSGGRAPETQYF
TRBJ2-3 | TRBV5-1 | NA | TRBD2 | TGCGCCAGCAGCTCGGGACTAGCGGGAGGCCTTAGCACAGATACGCAGTATTTT | CASSSGLAGGLSTDTQYF
TRBJ2-3 | TRBV7-3 | few | NA | TGTGCCAGCAGCTTTAGCACAAGAAGCACAGATACGCAGTATTTT | CASSFSTRSTDTQYF
TRBJ1-1 | TRBV4-3 | many | NA | TGCGCCAGCAGCCAAGATAGTCAAGGGAACACTGAAGCTTTCTTT | CASSQDSQGNTEAFF
TRBJ2-4 | TRBV27 | few | TRBD2 | TGTGCCAGCAGTCCTCAGGGAGGGAAGAACATTCAGTACTTC | CASSPQGGKNIQYF
TRBJ2-3 | TRBV18 | NA | TRBD1 | TGTGCCAGCTCACCCGACAGGGTAGGAGATACGCAGTATTTT | CASSPDRVGDTQYF
TRBJ2-3 | TRBV2 | NA | TRBD2 | TGTGCCAGCAAGCGACTAGCGGCTCCTACAGATACGCAGTATTTT | CASKRLAAPTDTQYF
TRBJ2-1 | TRBV7-8 | many | TRBD2 | TGTGCCAGCAGCCACCTTTTCAGGTTAGCGGGAGGGATTGAGCAGTTCTTC | CASSHLFRLAGGIEQFF
TRBJ1-5 | TRBV24-1 | few | TRBD1 | TGTGCCACCAGTGATGCTGACAGGGGATTCGGTCAGCCCCAGCATTTT | CATSDADRGFGQPQHF
TRBJ1-1 | TRBV7-2 | once | NA | TGTGCCAGCTATACAGGGACTCTGACTGAAGCTTTCTTT | CASYTGTLTEAFF
TRBJ2-3 | TRBV27 | NA | NA | TGTGCCAGCAGTTTAGCCTCCGCGGGGGATACGCAGTATTTT | CASSLASAGDTQYF
TRBJ2-7 | TRBV18 | few | NA | TGTGCCAGCTCACCAGGGGCAGGCTCCTACGAGCAGTACTTC | CASSPGAGSYEQYF
TRBJ2-2 | TRBV27 | many | NA | TGTGCCAGCAGTTTGTTGGTTGGGGGCACCGGGGAGCTGTTTTTT | CASSLLVGGTGELFF
TRBJ2-1 | TRBV3-1 | many | NA | TGTGCCAGCAGCCAAGGGGGCGGCGTCTCCTACAATGAGCAGTTCTTC | CASSQGGGVSYNEQFF
TRBJ2-3 | TRBV3-1 | NA | NA | TGTGCCAGCAGGACGGGGGATACGCAGTATTTT | CASRTGDTQYF
TRBJ2-1 | TRBV12-3/TRBV12-4 | NA | NA | TGTGCCAGCGGAGGACTAATATCTAGCGCGAGGATTGGTGAGCAGTTCTTC | CASGGLISSARIGEQFF
TRBJ2-6 | TRBV18 | many | NA | TGTGCCAGCTCACCAACCGTGACAGGACGGCTCTCTGGGGCCAACGTCCTGACTTTC | CASSPTVTGRLSGANVLTF
TRBJ2-1 | TRBV6-6 | few | TRBD1 | TGTGCCAGCAGTTACTATCAGGGGGTAGGTGAGCAGTTCTTC | CASSYYQGVGEQFF
TRBJ1-1 | TRBV12-3/TRBV12-4 | many | NA | TGTGCCAGCAGTTACAGACCAAGGGTTGAAGCTTTCTTT | CASSYRPRVEAFF
TRBJ1-4 | TRBV12-3/TRBV12-4 | NA | NA | TGTGCCAGCAGTTCCCGGGACCCAGGACGACTGTTTTTT | CASSSRDPGRLFF
TRBJ2-1 | TRBV6-5 | NA | TRBD1 | TGTGCCAGCAGTCCCCGGGACAGAGTCACTAATGAGCAGTTCTTC | CASSPRDRVTNEQFF
TRBJ2-1 | TRBV6-4 | NA | TRBD2 | TGTGCCAGCAGTGAGGATAGCGGGGGGGCCAATGAGCAGTTCTTC | CASSEDSGGANEQFF
TRBJ2-2 | TRBV29-1 | many | NA | TGCAGCGTGACTACCCCGGTCGGGCTGAACACCGGGGAGCTGTTTTTT | CSVTTPVGLNTGELFF
TRBJ1-4 | TRBV21-1 | few | NA | TGTGCCAGCAGCAAAGAAAGAGGGACGGCCGAAGGAACTAATGAAAAACTGTTTTTT | CASSKERGTAEGTNEKLFF
TRBJ1-3 | TRBV7-2 | few | NA | TGTGCCAGCAGCCCCGAGGGTGGAGCCTCTGGAAACACCATATATTTT | CASSPEGGASGNTIYF
TRBJ2-1 | TRBV2 | many | TRBD2 | TGTGCCAGCAGTCATAGCGGGAGGACCGTCGAGCAGTTCTTC | CASSHSGRTVEQFF
TRBJ1-1 | TRBV28 | few | TRBD1 | TGTGCCAGCATTCCTGGGACAGGGGGAACTGAAGCTTTCTTT | CASIPGTGGTEAFF
TRBJ1-6 | TRBV20-1 | many | NA | TGCAGTGCTAGATCGCCAACTGATAACTATAATTCACCCCTCCACTTT | CSARSPTDNYNSPLHF
TRBJ2-3 | TRBV7-3 | NA | NA | TGTGCCAGCAGCTTAGAACCGGATCCAACAGATACGCAGTATTTT | CASSLEPDPTDTQYF
TRBJ1-4 | TRBV27 | NA | NA | TGTGCCAGCAGCCTTACAGGGCCCCATAATGAAAAACTGTTTTTT | CASSLTGPHNEKLFF
TRBJ1-1 | TRBV6-1 | few | NA | TGTGCCAGCAGTCCCACCAGGGGCGGATTTACTGAAGCTTTCTTT | CASSPTRGGFTEAFF
TRBJ1-5 | TRBV20-1 | NA | TRBD1 | TGCAGTGCCCAGACCAGGGGGTACAATCAGCCCCAGCATTTT | CSAQTRGYNQPQHF
TRBJ1-1 | TRBV12-5 | many | NA | TGTGCTAGTGGTCCCGCAGGGGCCACTGAAGCTTTCTTT | CASGPAGATEAFF
TRBJ2-1 | TRBV20-1 | few | TRBD2 | TGCAGTGCTAGAGGAGGGACTAGCGAGACGTACAATGAGCAGTTCTTC | CSARGGTSETYNEQFF
TRBJ2-1 | TRBV19 | few | NA | TGTGCCAGTAGTTTACTATACAATGAGCAGTTCTTC | CASSLLYNEQFF
TRBJ1-6 | TRBV5-6 | many | NA | TGTGCCAGCAGCTTGGCGCGGACCAATTCACCCCTCCACTTT | CASSLARTNSPLHF
TRBJ1-5 | TRBV24-1 | few | TRBD1 | TGTGCCACCAGTGATTCAGGGGGAAATCAGCCCCAGCATTTT | CATSDSGGNQPQHF
TRBJ2-3 | TRBV6-5 | NA | NA | TGTGCCAGCAGGGTAGCGGTGCGGGCATGGGATACGCAGTATTTT | CASRVAVRAWDTQYF
TRBJ1-2 | TRBV5-6 | NA | TRBD1 | TGTGCCAGCAGCTCTCGGACAGGGTATGGCTACACCTTC | CASSSRTGYGYTF
TRBJ1-6 | TRBV7-2 | NA | NA | TGTGCCAGCAGCTTAGTCCCCTATAATTCACCCCTCCACTTT | CASSLVPYNSPLHF
TRBJ2-1 | TRBV7-9 | NA | TRBD1 | TGTGCCAGCAGCCGTAGCCGGGACAGGGGCAACAATGAGCAGTTCTTC | CASSRSRDRGNNEQFF